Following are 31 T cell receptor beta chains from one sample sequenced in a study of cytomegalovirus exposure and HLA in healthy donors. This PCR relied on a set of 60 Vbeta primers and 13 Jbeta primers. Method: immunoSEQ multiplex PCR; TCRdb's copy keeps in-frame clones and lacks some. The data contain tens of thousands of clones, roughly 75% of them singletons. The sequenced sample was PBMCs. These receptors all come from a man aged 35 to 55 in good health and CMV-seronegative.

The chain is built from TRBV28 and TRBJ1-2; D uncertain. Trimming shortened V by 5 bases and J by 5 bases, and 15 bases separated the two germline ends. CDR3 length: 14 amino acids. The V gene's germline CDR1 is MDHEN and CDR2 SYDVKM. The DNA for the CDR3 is TGTGCCAGCAGTCCGCCCTCGGAGAGGTATGGCTACACCTTC. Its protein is CASSPPSERYGYTF.

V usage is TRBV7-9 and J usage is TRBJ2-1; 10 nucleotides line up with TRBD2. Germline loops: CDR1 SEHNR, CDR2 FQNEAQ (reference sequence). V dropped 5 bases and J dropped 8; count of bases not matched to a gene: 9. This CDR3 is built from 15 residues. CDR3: CASSGTSGEGDEQFF. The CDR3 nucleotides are TGTGCCAGCAGCGGTACTAGCGGGGAGGGGGATGAGCAGTTCTTC.

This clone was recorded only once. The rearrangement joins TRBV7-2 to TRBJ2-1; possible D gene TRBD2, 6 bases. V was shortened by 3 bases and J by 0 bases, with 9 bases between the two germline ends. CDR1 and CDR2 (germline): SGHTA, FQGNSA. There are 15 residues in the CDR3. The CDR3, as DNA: TGTGCCAGCAGCTTCTACGGGAGCTCCTACAATGAGCAGTTCTTC. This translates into CASSFYGSSYNEQFF.

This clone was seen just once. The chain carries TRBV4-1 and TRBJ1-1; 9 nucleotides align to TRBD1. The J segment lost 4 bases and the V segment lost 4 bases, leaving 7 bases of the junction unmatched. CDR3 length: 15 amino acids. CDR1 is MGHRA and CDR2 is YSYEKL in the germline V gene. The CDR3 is CASSLAGQGVTEAFF. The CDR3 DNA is TGCGCCAGCAGCCTCGCGGGACAGGGAGTCACTGAAGCTTTCTTT.

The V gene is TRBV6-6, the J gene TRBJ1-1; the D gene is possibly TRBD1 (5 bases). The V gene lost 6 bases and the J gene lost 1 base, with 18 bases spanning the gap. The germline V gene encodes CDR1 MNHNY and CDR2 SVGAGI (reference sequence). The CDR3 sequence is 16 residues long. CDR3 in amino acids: CASSQPQGTGNTEAFF. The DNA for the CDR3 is TGTGCCAGCAGCCAACCCCAGGGAACGGGGAACACTGAAGCTTTCTTT.

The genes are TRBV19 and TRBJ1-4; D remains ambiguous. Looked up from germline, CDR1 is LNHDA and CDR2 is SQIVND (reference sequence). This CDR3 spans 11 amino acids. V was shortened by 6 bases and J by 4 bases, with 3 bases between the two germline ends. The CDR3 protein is CASSRNEKLFF. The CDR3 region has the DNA TGTGCCAGTAGCCGTAATGAAAAACTGTTTTTT.

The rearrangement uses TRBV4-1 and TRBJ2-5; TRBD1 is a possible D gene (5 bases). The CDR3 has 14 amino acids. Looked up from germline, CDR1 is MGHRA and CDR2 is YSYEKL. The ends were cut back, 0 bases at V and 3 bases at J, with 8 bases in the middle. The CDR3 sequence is CASSQDAGKETQYF. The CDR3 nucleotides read TGCGCCAGCAGCCAAGATGCAGGGAAAGAGACCCAGTACTTC.

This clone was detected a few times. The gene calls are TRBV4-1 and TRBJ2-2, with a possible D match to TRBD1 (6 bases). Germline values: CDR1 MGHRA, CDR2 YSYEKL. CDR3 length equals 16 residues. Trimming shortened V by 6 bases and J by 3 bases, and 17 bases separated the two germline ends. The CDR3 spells CASSPGERIYTGELFF. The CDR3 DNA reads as TGCGCCAGCAGTCCAGGGGAGCGGATATACACCGGGGAGCTGTTTTTT.

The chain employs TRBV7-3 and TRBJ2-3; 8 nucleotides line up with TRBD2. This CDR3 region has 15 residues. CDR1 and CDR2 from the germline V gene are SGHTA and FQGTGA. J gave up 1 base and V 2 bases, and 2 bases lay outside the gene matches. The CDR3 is CASSLRGGRTDTQYF. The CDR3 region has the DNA TGTGCCAGCAGCTTACGCGGGGGGCGCACAGATACGCAGTATTTT. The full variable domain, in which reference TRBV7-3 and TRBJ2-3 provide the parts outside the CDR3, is GAGVSQTPSNKVTEKGKYVELRCDPISGHTALYWYRQSLGQGPEFLIYFQGTGAADDSGLPNDRFFAVRPEGSVSTLKIQRTERGDSAVYLCASSLRGGRTDTQYFGPGTRLTVL.

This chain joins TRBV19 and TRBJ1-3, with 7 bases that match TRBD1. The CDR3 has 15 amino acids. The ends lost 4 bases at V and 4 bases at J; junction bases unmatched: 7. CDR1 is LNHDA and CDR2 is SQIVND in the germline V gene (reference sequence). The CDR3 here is CASSTIGGSGNTIYF. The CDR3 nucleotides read TGTGCCAGTAGTACAATAGGGGGCTCCGGAAACACCATATATTTT. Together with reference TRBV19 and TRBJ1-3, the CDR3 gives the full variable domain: DGGITQSPKYLFRKEGQNVTLSCEQNLNHDAMYWYRQDPGQGLRLIYYSQIVNDFQKGDIAEGYSVSREKKESFPLTVTSAQKNPTAFYLCASSTIGGSGNTIYFGEGSWLTVV.

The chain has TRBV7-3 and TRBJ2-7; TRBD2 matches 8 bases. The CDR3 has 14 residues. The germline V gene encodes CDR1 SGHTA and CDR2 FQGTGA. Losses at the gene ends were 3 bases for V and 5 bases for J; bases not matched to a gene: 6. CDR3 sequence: CASSFGLAGNEQYF. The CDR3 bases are TGTGCCAGCAGCTTTGGGCTAGCGGGTAACGAGCAGTACTTC.

CDR3 amino acids: CSALRTAQETQYF. In nucleotides, the CDR3 is TGCAGCGCCTTAAGGACAGCCCAAGAGACCCAGTACTTC. The J gene is TRBJ2-5, the V gene TRBV29-1, with TRBD1 as a possible D gene (6 bases). V shed 7 bases and J shed 1 base, with 13 bases lying between them. The CDR3 is 13 amino acids. CDR1 SQVTM and CDR2 ANQGSEA come from the germline V gene. Together with reference TRBV29-1 and TRBJ2-5, the CDR3 gives the full variable domain: SAVISQKPSRDICQRGTSLTIQCQVDSQVTMMFWYRQQPGQSLTLIATANQGSEATYESGFVIDKFPISRPNLTFSTLTVSNMSPEDSSIYLCSALRTAQETQYFGPGTRLLVL.

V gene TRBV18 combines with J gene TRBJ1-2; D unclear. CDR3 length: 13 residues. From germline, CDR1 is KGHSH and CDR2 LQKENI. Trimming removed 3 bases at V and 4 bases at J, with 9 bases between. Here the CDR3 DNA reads TGTGCCAGCTCACCTGAGGGCAGCTATGGCTACACCTTC. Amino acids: CASSPEGSYGYTF.

The CDR3 loop is CASSFTGTHTDTQYF. The CDR3 DNA is TGTGCCAGCAGTTTTACAGGGACACACACAGATACGCAGTATTTT. The V gene is TRBV28, the J gene TRBJ2-3; the D gene is possibly TRBD1 (6 bases). Germline values: CDR1 MDHEN, CDR2 SYDVKM. V was clipped by 3 bases and J by 2 bases, with 12 bases between them. The CDR3 is 15 amino acids.

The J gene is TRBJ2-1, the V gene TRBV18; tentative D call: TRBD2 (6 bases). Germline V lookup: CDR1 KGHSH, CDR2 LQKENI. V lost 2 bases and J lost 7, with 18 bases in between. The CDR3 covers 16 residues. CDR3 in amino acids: CASSPFKGGVRNEQFF. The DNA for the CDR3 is TGTGCCAGCTCACCATTCAAGGGCGGGGTTCGGAATGAGCAGTTCTTC.

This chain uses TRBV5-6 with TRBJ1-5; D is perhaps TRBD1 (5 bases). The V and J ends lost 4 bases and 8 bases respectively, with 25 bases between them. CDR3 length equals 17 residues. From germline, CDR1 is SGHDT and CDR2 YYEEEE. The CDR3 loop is CASSPRGTGRWSEPQHF. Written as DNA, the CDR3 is TGTGCCAGCAGCCCGAGAGGTACAGGAAGGTGGTCGGAGCCCCAGCATTTT.

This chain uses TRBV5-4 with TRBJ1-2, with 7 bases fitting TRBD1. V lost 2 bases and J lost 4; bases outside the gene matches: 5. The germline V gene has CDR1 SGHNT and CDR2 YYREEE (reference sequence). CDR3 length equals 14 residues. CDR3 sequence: CASSFPGQIYGYTF. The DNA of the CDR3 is TGTGCCAGCAGCTTTCCGGGACAGATCTATGGCTACACCTTC. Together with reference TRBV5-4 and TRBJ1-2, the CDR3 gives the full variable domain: ETGVTQSPTHLIKTRGQQVTLRCSSQSGHNTVSWYQQALGQGPQFIFQYYREEENGRGNFPPRFSGLQFPNYSSELNVNALELDDSALYLCASSFPGQIYGYTFGSGTRLTVV.

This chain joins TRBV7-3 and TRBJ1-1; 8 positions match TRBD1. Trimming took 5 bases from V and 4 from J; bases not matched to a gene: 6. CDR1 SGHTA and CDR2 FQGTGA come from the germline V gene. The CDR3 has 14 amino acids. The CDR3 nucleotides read TGTGCCAGCAGCCCGAGAACAGGGGGCACTGAAGCTTTCTTT. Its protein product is CASSPRTGGTEAFF.

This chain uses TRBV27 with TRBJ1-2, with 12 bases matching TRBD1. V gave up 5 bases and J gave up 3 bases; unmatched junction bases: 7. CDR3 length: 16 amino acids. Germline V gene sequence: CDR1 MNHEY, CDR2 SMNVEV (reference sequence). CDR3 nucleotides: TGTGCCAGCAGTATCACCGGGACAGGGGGCGACTATGGCTACACCTTC. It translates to CASSITGTGGDYGYTF.

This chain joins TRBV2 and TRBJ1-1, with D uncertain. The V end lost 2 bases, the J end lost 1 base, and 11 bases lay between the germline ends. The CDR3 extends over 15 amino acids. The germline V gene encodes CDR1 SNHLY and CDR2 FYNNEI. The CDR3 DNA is TGTGCCAGCAGTGAAAGGGAGGAATCGAACACTGAAGCTTTCTTT. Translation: CASSEREESNTEAFF.

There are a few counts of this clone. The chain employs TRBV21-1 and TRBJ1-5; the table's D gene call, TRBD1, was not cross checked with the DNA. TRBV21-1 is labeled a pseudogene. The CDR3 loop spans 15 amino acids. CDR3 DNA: TGTGCCAGCACCGAGAGGGACAGGTCGTTGGAGCCCCAGCATTTT. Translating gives CASTERDRSLEPQHF.

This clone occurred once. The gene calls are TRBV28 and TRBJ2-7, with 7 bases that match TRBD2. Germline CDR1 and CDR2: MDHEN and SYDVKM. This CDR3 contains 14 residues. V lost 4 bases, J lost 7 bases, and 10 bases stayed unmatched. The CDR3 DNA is TGTGCCAGCAGTTGGTGGGGGGGGAATGTAGAGCAGTACTTC. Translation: CASSWWGGNVEQYF.

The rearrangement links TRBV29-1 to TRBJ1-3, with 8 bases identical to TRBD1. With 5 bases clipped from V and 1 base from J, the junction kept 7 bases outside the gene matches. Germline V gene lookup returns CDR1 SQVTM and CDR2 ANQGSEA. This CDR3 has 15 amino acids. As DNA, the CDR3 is TGCAGCGTTCAAGGCAGGGGGCCGTCTGGAAACACCATATATTTT. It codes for CSVQGRGPSGNTIYF.

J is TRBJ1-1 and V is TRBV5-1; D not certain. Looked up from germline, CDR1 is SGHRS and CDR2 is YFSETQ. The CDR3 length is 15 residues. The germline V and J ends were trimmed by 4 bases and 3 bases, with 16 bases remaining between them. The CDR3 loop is CASSVTNPRDTEAFF. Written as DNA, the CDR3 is TGCGCCAGCAGCGTGACTAACCCGAGGGACACTGAAGCTTTCTTT.

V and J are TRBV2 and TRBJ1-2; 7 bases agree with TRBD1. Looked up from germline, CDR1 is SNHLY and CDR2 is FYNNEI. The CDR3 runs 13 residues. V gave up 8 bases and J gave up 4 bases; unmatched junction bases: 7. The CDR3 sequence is CASSGQVLYGYTF. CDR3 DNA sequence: TGTGCCAGCTCAGGACAGGTTCTCTATGGCTACACCTTC.

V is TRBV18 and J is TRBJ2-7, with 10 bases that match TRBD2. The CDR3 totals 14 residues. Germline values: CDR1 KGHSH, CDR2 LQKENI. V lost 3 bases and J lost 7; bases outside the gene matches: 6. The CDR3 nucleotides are TGTGCCAGCTCACCGACTAGCGGGTCATGGGAGCAGTACTTC. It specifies CASSPTSGSWEQYF.

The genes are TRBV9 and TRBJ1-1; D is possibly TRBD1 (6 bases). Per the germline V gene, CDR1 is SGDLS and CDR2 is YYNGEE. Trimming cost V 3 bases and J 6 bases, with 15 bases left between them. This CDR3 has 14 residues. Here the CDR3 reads CASSARGGTAEAFF. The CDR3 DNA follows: TGTGCCAGCAGCGCCCGGGGGGGCACGGCTGAAGCTTTCTTT.

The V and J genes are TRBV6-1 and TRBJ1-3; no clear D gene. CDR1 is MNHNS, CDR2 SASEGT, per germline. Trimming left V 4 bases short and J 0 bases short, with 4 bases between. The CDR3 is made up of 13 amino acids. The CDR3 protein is CASSGGSGNTIYF. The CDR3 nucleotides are TGTGCCAGCAGTGGAGGCTCTGGAAACACCATATATTTT.

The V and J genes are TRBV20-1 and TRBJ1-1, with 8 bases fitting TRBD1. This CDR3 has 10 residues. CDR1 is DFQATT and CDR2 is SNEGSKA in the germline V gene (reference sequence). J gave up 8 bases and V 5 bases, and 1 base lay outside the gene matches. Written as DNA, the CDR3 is TGCAGTGCTCGGACAGGGGAAGCTTTCTTT. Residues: CSARTGEAFF.

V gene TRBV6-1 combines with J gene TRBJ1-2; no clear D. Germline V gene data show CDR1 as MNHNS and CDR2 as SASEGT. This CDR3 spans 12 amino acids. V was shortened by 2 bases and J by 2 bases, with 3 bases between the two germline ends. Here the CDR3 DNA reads TGTGCCAGCAGTGAACGGAACTATGGCTACACCTTC. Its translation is CASSERNYGYTF.

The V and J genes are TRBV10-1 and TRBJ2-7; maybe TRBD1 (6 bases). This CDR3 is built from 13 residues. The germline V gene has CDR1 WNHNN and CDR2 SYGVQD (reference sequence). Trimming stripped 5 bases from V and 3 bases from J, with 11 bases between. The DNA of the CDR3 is TGCGCCAGCAGTAGGGACACCAACTACGAGCAGTACTTC. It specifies CASSRDTNYEQYF.